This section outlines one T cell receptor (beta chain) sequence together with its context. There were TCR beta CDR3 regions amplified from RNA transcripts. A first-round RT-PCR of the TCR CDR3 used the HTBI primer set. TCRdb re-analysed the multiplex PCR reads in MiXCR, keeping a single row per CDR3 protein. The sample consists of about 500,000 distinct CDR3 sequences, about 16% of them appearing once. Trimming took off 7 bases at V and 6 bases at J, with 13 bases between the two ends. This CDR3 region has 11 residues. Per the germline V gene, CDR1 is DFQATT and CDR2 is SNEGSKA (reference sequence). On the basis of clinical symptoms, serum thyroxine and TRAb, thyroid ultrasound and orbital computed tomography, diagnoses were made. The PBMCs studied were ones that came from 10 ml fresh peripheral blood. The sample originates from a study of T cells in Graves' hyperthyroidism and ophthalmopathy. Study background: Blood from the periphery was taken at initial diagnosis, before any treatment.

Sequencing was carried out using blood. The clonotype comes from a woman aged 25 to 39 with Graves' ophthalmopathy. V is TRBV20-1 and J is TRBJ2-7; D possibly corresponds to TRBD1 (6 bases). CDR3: CSVRQEGEQYF. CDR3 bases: TGCAGTGTTCGACAGGAAGGCGAGCAGTACTTC.